This T cell receptor (beta chain) was documented in a study of T cell clones after liver transplantation. As for the study in general: Liver transplant recipients had immunosuppression withdrawal attempted within 2 years. Samples came pre-transplant, pre-randomization before withdrawal, and post-randomization after withdrawal ended.

Study-wide points: Low donor cell numbers restricted donor-reactive repertoire measurement in two subjects.

A note on this clone: The target antigen is unknown.

Using immunoSEQ multiplex PCR, the repertoire was profiled, and TCRdb retains in-frame clones only, with some absent. Among more than 45,000 clones, about two thirds were seen once, and the ten largest hold approximately 2.8%. This CDR3 has 17 amino acids. V was shortened by 2 bases and J by 6 bases, with 19 bases between the two germline ends. Germline V gives CDR1 SGHDN, CDR2 FVKESK. V gene TRBV14 combines with J gene TRBJ2-2; TRBD2 might be the D (6 bases). This TCR was recovered from a human patient who received a liver transplant. Some T cells may be transferred from the graft donor. This material consisted of CD4+ T cells from blood, taken at the 15-month timepoint. The DNA of the CDR3 is TGTGCCAGCAGCCAACGGGGCGGAGGGCTTCAGGCCGGGGAGCTGTTTTTT. Its protein product is CASSQRGGGLQAGELFF. Drawing the rest from reference TRBV14 and TRBJ2-2, the complete variable domain is EAGVTQFPSHSVIEKGQTVTLRCDPISGHDNLYWYRRVMGKEIKFLLHFVKESKQDESGMPNNRFLAERTGGTYSTLKVQPAELEDSGVYFCASSQRGGGLQAGELFFGEGSRLTVL.